The next 4 T cell receptor beta chains were all read from a single sample in a study of CD8 T cells in ankylosing spondylitis. Study-wide points: Ankylosing spondylitis blood appeared to be characterized by a TCR beta motif of 8 or 9 highly homologous variants.

TCRdb re-called the 5' RACE reads with MiXCR, one entry per CDR3 protein. This table has roughly 350,000 distinct CDR3 sequences, roughly 8% appearing once. The antigens these receptors bind are not known. Sequencing input: blood, either unsorted or a sorted T cell fraction (not recorded which). These receptors all come from a male donor with ankylosing spondylitis.

This clonotype was detected a few times. The chain links TRBV5-1 to TRBJ2-1; the match to TRBD2 covers 10 bases. CDR1 is SGHRS, CDR2 YFSETQ, per germline. After removal of 0 bases from V and 4 bases from J, the junction contained 7 bases not matched to a gene. This CDR3 is built from 17 residues. The CDR3 nucleotides read TGCGCCAGCAGCTTGGCCGAGGGGACTAGCGTTTACAATGAGCAGTTCTTC. Its protein product is CASSLAEGTSVYNEQFF.

In this sample, this clonotype turned up a few times. The chain carries TRBV24-1 and TRBJ2-7; 7 nucleotides align to TRBD1. This CDR3 is 15 amino acids long. V lost 5 bases and J lost 3; bases outside the gene matches: 9. Per germline, CDR1 KGHDR and CDR2 SFDVKD. The CDR3 region is CATSVGTAGRYEQYF. Written as DNA, the CDR3 is TGTGCCACCAGTGTTGGGACAGCAGGGCGCTACGAGCAGTACTTC.

This clonotype was found many times. V is TRBV5-1 and J is TRBJ2-2; D possibly corresponds to TRBD1 (6 bases). The CDR3 has 15 residues. V dropped 3 bases and J dropped 4 bases, with 13 bases sitting between them. CDR1 is SGHRS and CDR2 is YFSETQ in the germline V gene. The chain's CDR3 is CASSWTEPPTGELFF. DNA for the CDR3: TGCGCCAGCAGCTGGACAGAGCCCCCCACCGGGGAGCTGTTTTTT.

The chain combines TRBV5-1 with TRBJ1-2; D is uncertain. From germline, CDR1 is SGHRS and CDR2 YFSETQ. The CDR3 spans 16 residues. V gave up 1 base and J gave up 0 bases, with 13 bases separating them. In DNA, the CDR3 is TGCGCCAGCAGCTTGAATAGTCCGGGTCCTAACTATGGCTACACCTTC. The encoded protein is CASSLNSPGPNYGYTF.